The clone carrying this T cell receptor (beta chain) was seen just once. This entry is derived from a study of T cell changes during pregnancy in multiple sclerosis. The CDR3 contains 15 residues. Unmatched junction bases numbered 5, after V lost 4 bases and J lost 0 bases. Looked up from germline, CDR1 is SGHTA and CDR2 is FQGNSA. TCRdb keeps only in-frame clones here, not all; method: immunoSEQ multiplex PCR. The profile covers 50,000 to 60,000 clones, with roughly nine tenths appearing a single time and approximately 0.4% taken by the ten largest. The V and J genes are TRBV7-2 and TRBJ1-1; 7 bases are shared with TRBD1. This receptor was identified in a female donor with multiple sclerosis, enrolled in a pregnancy study. Sequencing used CD4+ T cells from peripheral blood mononuclear cells, obtained in the third trimester of pregnancy. CDR3 bases: TGTGCCAGCAGCTCCCGACAGGGTATGAACACTGAAGCTTTCTTT. This sequence encodes CASSSRQGMNTEAFF.